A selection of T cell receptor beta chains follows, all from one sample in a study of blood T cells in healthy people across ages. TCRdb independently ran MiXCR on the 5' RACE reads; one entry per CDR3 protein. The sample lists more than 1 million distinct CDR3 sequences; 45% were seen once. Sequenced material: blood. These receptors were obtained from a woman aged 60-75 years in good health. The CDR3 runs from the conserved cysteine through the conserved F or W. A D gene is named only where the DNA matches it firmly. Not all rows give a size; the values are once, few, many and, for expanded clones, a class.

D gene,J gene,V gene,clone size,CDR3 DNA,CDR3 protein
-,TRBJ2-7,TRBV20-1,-,TGCAGTGCTAGGCGGGACAGCTCCTACGAGCAGTACTTC,CSARRDSSYEQYF
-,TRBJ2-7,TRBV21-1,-,TGTGCCAGCCTACGGAAGGAGCGGGAGGACGACTACAATGGGCAGTACTTC,CASLRKEREDDYNGQYF
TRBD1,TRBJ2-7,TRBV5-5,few,TGTGCCAGCAGCTTGACTACTCTGACCGGGACAGGACGCTACGAGCAGTACTTC,CASSLTTLTGTGRYEQYF
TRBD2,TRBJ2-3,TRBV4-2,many,TGTGCCAGCAGCCGGTCTAGCGGGATCACAGATACGCAGTATTTT,CASSRSSGITDTQYF
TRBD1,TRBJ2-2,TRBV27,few,TGTGCCAGCAGAGGACAGGGGATCGGGGAGCTGTTTTTT,CASRGQGIGELFF
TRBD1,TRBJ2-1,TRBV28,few,TGTGCCAGCAGTTCTAATGGGGACAGTTACAATGAGCAGTTCTTC,CASSSNGDSYNEQFF
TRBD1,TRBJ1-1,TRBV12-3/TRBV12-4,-,TGTGCCGGCAGGCTCGGGACAGCTTGGAACACTGAAGCTTTCTTT,CAGRLGTAWNTEAFF
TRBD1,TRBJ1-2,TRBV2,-,TGTGCCAGCAGGGGGGACAGTAGCGTCTATGGCTACACCTTC,CASRGDSSVYGYTF
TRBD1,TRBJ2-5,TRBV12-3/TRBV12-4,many,TGTGCCAGCACTCAGACAGGGAAGATCTTCCAAGAGACCCAGTACTTC,CASTQTGKIFQETQYF
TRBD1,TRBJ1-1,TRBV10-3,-,TGTGCCATCGGCACAGGGGTAGGCACTGAAGCTTTCTTT,CAIGTGVGTEAFF
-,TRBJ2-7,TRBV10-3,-,TGTGCCATCAGTGACATAAGGTACAATGAGCAGTACTTC,CAISDIRYNEQYF
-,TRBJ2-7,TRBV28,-,TGTGCCAGCACCCCGGACCAGGGATGGGTCTACGAGCAGTACTTC,CASTPDQGWVYEQYF
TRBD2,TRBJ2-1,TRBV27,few,TGTGCCAGCAGTTTATTCTCCCGACTAGCGGGGCCGGTATATGAGCAGTTCTTC,CASSLFSRLAGPVYEQFF
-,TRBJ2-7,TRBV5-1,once,TGCGCCGGCAGCTTGGACGGCTACTCCCACGAGCAGTACTTC,CAGSLDGYSHEQYF
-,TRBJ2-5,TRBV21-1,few,TGTGCCAGCAGCAAGGGGGTACACGAAGAGACCCAGTACTTC,CASSKGVHEETQYF
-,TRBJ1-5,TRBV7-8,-,TGTGCCAGCAGCTTAGGGCCATCTCAGGGGAGGAATCAGCCCCAGCATTTT,CASSLGPSQGRNQPQHF
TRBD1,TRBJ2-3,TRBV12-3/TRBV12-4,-,TGTGCCAGCAGTCCAAGAGGACAGGGCACAGATACGCAGTATTTT,CASSPRGQGTDTQYF
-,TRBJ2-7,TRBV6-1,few,TGTGCCAGCAGTGAAGCGAGAGACGTATGGGGCGGGAACGAGCAGTACTTC,CASSEARDVWGGNEQYF
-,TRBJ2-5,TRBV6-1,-,TGTGCCAGCAGCCCCGGGACCCCACCTCGGGAGACCCAGTACTTC,CASSPGTPPRETQYF
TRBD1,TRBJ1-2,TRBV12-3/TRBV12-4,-,TGTGCCAGCAGTCGGTATATCGGGACAGCTCAGAACTATGGCTACACCTTC,CASSRYIGTAQNYGYTF
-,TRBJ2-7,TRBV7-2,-,TGTGCCAGCAGCTTAAGGGTGGTGGGACAGCGGGACGAGCAGTACTTC,CASSLRVVGQRDEQYF
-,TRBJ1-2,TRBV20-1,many,TGCAGTGCTAGTAACACGCTAAACTATGGCTACACCTTC,CSASNTLNYGYTF
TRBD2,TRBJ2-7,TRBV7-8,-,TGTGCCAGCAGCTTAGCAGCGGGACCGTCCTACGGGCAGTACTTC,CASSLAAGPSYGQYF